This T cell receptor (beta chain) was recorded in a study of T-cell reconstitution after alpha-beta-depleted transplantation in children. Unique molecular identifiers tagged the TCRbeta library. TCRdb re-called the PCR reads through MiXCR, storing one row per CDR3 protein. The sample holds around 380,000 distinct CDR3 sequences, 11% seen once. Between the trimmed V and J ends, which lost 4 bases and 9 bases, there was a span of 17 bases. Per the germline V gene, CDR1 is SGHRS and CDR2 is YFSETQ. This CDR3 is built from 14 residues. The clonotype was recovered from a human donor who donated a stem cell graft to a child with acute myeloid leukemia. The specimen comprised PBMCs from the stem cell graft donor, sampled from the stem cell graft. This rearrangement joins TRBV5-1 to TRBJ2-1, with D perhaps TRBD2 (5 bases). CDR3 amino acids: CASSLNAGLGEQFF. CDR3 coding DNA: TGCGCCAGCAGCCTCAACGCGGGTCTCGGTGAGCAGTTCTTC.